These 32 T cell receptor beta chains were all obtained from the same sample, sequenced in a study of T cell clonality in common variable immunodeficiency. Libraries were prepared by immunoSEQ multiplex PCR; TCRdb keeps only in-frame clonotypes and omits some of them. Sampling found about 35,000 clones, none seen once. The specimen was peripheral blood mononuclear cells. The origin of the receptors is a person aged 18 to 75 in good health.

This clone occurred many times. The CDR3 extends 3 residues past the end of the read, so its final part is completed from the germline J gene. The genes are TRBV19 and TRBJ2-2, with 9 bases identical to TRBD2. Germline lookup yields CDR1 LNHDA and CDR2 SQIVND (reference sequence). The trim removed 3 bases at V and 5 bases at J, leaving 4 bases unmatched. This CDR3 has 15 residues. Partial CDR3 DNA: TGTGCCAGTAGTATTAGCGGGAGAGGGACCGGGGAG. Its translation is CASSISGRGTGE. The CDR3 as a whole reads CASSISGRGTGELFF. Using reference TRBV19 and TRBJ2-2 for the parts outside the CDR3, the full variable domain is DGGITQSPKYLFRKEGQNVTLSCEQNLNHDAMYWYRQDPGQGLRLIYYSQIVNDFQKGDIAEGYSVSREKKESFPLTVTSAQKNPTAFYLCASSISGRGTGELFFGEGSRLTVL.

This clone has just a few counts. The read ends 3 residues shy of where the CDR3 ends; the end is completed using the germline J gene. The V gene is TRBV19, the J gene TRBJ2-3; 7 positions agree with TRBD1. CDR3 size: 14 residues. Germline V gene sequence: CDR1 LNHDA, CDR2 SQIVND (reference sequence). The covered CDR3 bases are TGTGCCAGCACCCACAGGGGTCAAAATCAGCCG. Protein: CASTHRGQNQP. The full CDR3 reads CASTHRGQNQPQYF. Looking up the rest from reference TRBV19 and TRBJ2-3 gives the full variable domain: DGGITQSPKYLFRKEGQNVTLSCEQNLNHDAMYWYRQDPGQGLRLIYYSQIVNDFQKGDIAEGYSVSREKKESFPLTVTSAQKNPTAFYLCASTHRGQNQPQYFGPGTRLTVL.

Many counts were recorded for this clone. The CDR3 bases that were read are TGTGCCAGCAGCTTAGTAGAGGGGTGGAGTGGC. Its translation: CASSLVEGWSG. Given in full, the CDR3 is CASSLVEGWSGYTF. The chain has TRBV7-2 and TRBJ1-2; D is perhaps TRBD1 (5 bases). The read halts 3 residues ahead of the CDR3 end, with the missing end drawn from the germline J gene. From germline, CDR1 is SGHTA and CDR2 FQGNSA. V shed 1 base and J shed 7 bases, with 13 bases lying between them. The CDR3 loop spans 14 amino acids.

This clone was counted at least ten times. The read falls 3 residues short of the CDR3 end, and the missing part is taken from the germline J gene. The same CDR3 can be traced to other DNA sequences in this sample. J is TRBJ2-3 and V is TRBV5-1, with TRBD2 matching over 12 bases. Germline assignment: CDR1 SGHRS and CDR2 YFSETQ. Unmatched junction bases numbered 3, after V lost 0 bases and J lost 4 bases. The CDR3 loop spans 16 amino acids. CDR3 in amino acids: CASSLGLAGVADTQYF. CDR3 DNA, as far as it was read: TGCGCCAGCAGCTTGGGACTAGCGGGAGTTGCAGATACG. Filled out from reference TRBV5-1 and TRBJ2-3, the complete variable domain reads KAGVTQTPRYLIKTRGQQVTLSCSPISGHRSVSWYQQTPGQGLQFLFEYFSETQRNKGNFPGRFSGRQFSNSRSEMNVSTLELGDSALYLCASSLGLAGVADTQYFGPGTRLTVL.

A note on this clone: The CDR3 end falls 3 residues outside the read, so it is completed with the germline J gene. The chain uses TRBV13 and TRBJ2-7; 11 bases are a match to TRBD2. CDR1 and CDR2 from the germline V gene are PRHDT and FYEKMQ (reference sequence). This CDR3 has 15 residues. V lost 5 bases to trimming and J lost 6 bases; unmatched junction nucleotides: 9. The CDR3 loop reads CASSPGRLAGGEQYF. CDR3 DNA, as far as it was read: TGTGCCAGCAGCCCCGGGCGGCTAGCGGGAGGCGAG. Full variable domain (remainder filled in from reference TRBV13 and TRBJ2-7): AAGVIQSPRHLIKEKRETATLKCYPIPRHDTVYWYQQGPGQDPQFLISFYEKMQSDKGSIPDRFSAQQFSDYHSELNMSSLELGDSALYFCASSPGRLAGGEQYFGPGTRLTVT.

This clone appeared many times. Read sequence stops 3 residues before the CDR3 end, and the germline J gene provides the missing end. The chain employs TRBV5-1 and TRBJ1-1; the match to TRBD1 covers 8 bases. Trimming took 5 bases from V and 4 from J; bases not matched to a gene: 10. CDR1 is SGHRS and CDR2 is YFSETQ in the germline V gene. This CDR3 has 15 amino acids. CDR3 amino acids: CASRIDQGAGTEAFF. The covered CDR3 bases are TGCGCCAGCAGAATTGACCAGGGGGCGGGCACTGAA.

This clone was seen only a few times. Read sequence stops 3 residues before the CDR3 end, and the germline J gene provides the missing end. J is TRBJ1-2 and V is TRBV5-6; TRBD1 matches 9 bases. Germline lookup yields CDR1 SGHDT and CDR2 YYEEEE. This CDR3 spans 15 amino acids. CDR3 DNA (partial): TGTGCCAGCAGCCGCCGACAGGGGGTGGCCAATGAC. Protein: CASSRRQGVAND. The entire CDR3 protein reads CASSRRQGVANDYTF.

This clone was detected ten times or more. The sequenced part of the CDR3 DNA is TGTGCCAGCAGCATGGGACAGTCATACAATGAG. Translation gives CASSMGQSYNE. The CDR3 in full is CASSMGQSYNEQFF. This chain links TRBV12-3 or TRBV12-4 with TRBJ2-1; TRBD1 matches at 7 bases. The read ends 3 residues early relative to the CDR3; the germline J gene fills the gap. V dropped 6 bases and J dropped 4; count of bases not matched to a gene: 6. The CDR3 consists of 14 residues.

Ten or more counts support this clone. The DNA ends 3 residues before the CDR3 does, and the rest of the CDR3 is filled in from the germline J gene. This chain joins TRBV19 and TRBJ2-1; tentatively, D is TRBD1 (5 bases). The CDR3 sequence is 16 residues long. Germline CDR1 and CDR2: LNHDA and SQIVND (reference sequence). V was pared by 5 bases and J by 4 bases, with 18 bases between. The CDR3 spells CASSLSAQRGYNEQFF. The sequenced part of the CDR3 DNA is TGTGCCAGTAGTCTATCCGCGCAAAGGGGATACAATGAG.

This clone has ten or more counts. The read falls 3 residues short of the CDR3 end, and the missing part is taken from the germline J gene. The V and J genes are TRBV2 and TRBJ1-2; no clear D. Germline V CDR1 and CDR2: SNHLY, FYNNEI. The CDR3 length is 14 residues. The sequenced CDR3 bases are TGTGCCAGCAGTGATTACGACACCTTCTGGTAC. Its translation is CASSDYDTFWY. The complete CDR3 sequence is CASSDYDTFWYYTF.

This clone was recorded many times. The CDR3 end lies 3 residues beyond the end of the read and is filled in from the germline J gene. The V gene is TRBV20-1, the J gene TRBJ2-1; 7 bases are shared with TRBD1. The CDR3 sequence is 15 residues long. The germline CDR1 and CDR2 sequences are DFQATT and SNEGSKA (reference sequence). The ends lost 6 bases at V and 4 bases at J; junction bases unmatched: 12. Partial CDR3 DNA: TGCAGTGCCTCCCCCCCAGGGACAGTTTACAATGAG. This gives the protein CSASPPGTVYNE. The complete CDR3 protein is CSASPPGTVYNEQFF.

This clone came up many times. The CDR3 end is not reached by the read, which stops 3 residues before it; the germline J gene fills it in. The chain uses TRBV30 and TRBJ1-2; a weak D match, TRBD1 (5 bases). The CDR3 loop spans 13 amino acids. Germline V lookup: CDR1 GTSNPN, CDR2 SVGIG (reference sequence). This CDR3 reads CAWSYGGLGGYTF. The CDR3 DNA, read in part, is TGTGCCTGGAGTTACGGGGGGTTGGGGGGC.

Turning to this clone: The read is 3 residues too short to cover the CDR3 end, so that end is filled in from the germline J gene. The chain recombines TRBV20-1 with TRBJ2-7; 7 bases map to TRBD1. This CDR3 is 14 amino acids long. Germline CDR1 reads DFQATT; CDR2 reads SNEGSKA (reference sequence). The V segment lost 5 bases and the J segment 2 bases; nucleotides outside the gene matches: 9. The part of the CDR3 DNA that was read is TGCAGTGCTCCGGTCGCAGGGGGTCCCTACGAG. Translating it yields CSAPVAGGPYE. The whole CDR3 reads CSAPVAGGPYEQYF.

This clone was counted many times. Read sequence stops 3 residues before the CDR3 end, and the germline J gene provides the missing end. This rearrangement joins TRBV29-1 to TRBJ1-5; 8 nucleotides agree with TRBD1. V lost 4 bases, J lost 4 bases, and 6 bases stayed unmatched. The CDR3 is 14 amino acids. Germline V gene data show CDR1 as SQVTM and CDR2 as ANQGSEA. CDR3 bases read: TGCAGCGTTGGGTCAGGGGGCCCGAATCAGCCC. Translating it yields CSVGSGGPNQP. The full CDR3 protein is CSVGSGGPNQPQHF.

The CDR3 bases that were read are TGCGCCAGCAGTGCGAACGGTCATCAGCCC. Translation: CASSANGHQP. From start to end, the CDR3 is CASSANGHQPQHF. This sequence joins TRBV10-2 and TRBJ1-5; D ambiguous. The read finishes 3 residues shy of the CDR3 end, and the germline J gene is used to complete it. Germline V CDR1 and CDR2: WSHSY, SAAADI. The CDR3 consists of 13 residues. V lost 4 bases to trimming and J lost 5 bases, with 9 bases between them.

This clone was seen repeatedly, ten times or more. The read ends 3 residues before the CDR3 terminus; that terminus is restored from the germline J gene. The chain uses TRBV5-1 and TRBJ1-5; D uncertain. Trimming took off 0 bases at V and 7 bases at J, with 8 bases between the two ends. Germline-derived CDR1 and CDR2 are SGHRS and YFSETQ. There are 13 residues in the CDR3. Partial CDR3 DNA: TGCGCCAGCAGCTTGGGATTTGCGCAGCCC. Translated: CASSLGFAQP. The CDR3 in its entirety is CASSLGFAQPQHF.

This clone appeared many times. The CDR3 end falls 3 residues outside the read, so it is completed with the germline J gene. V usage is TRBV14 and J usage is TRBJ2-2; D might be TRBD1 (6 bases). CDR1 is SGHDN and CDR2 is FVKESK in the germline V gene. The CDR3 is made up of 14 amino acids. Partial CDR3 DNA: TGTGCCAGCAGCCAAGAATCAGGGGCCAACGTG. It codes for CASSQESGANV. Given in full, the CDR3 is CASSQESGANVLFF.

The table lists this clone with many counts. The read gets to within 3 residues of the CDR3 end, and the germline J gene fills in the rest. This chain uses TRBV7-9 with TRBJ2-2, with D possibly matching TRBD2 (6 bases). This CDR3 has 14 residues. Trimming pared 2 bases from V and 7 bases from J, leaving 11 bases between. Germline-derived CDR1 and CDR2 are SEHNR and FQNEAQ (reference sequence). Partial CDR3 DNA: TGTGCCAGCAGCTTAAATATCGGGGGCGGGGAG. Its translation: CASSLNIGGGE. The complete CDR3 reads CASSLNIGGGELFF.

This clone was seen repeatedly, ten times or more. The read is 3 residues too short to cover the CDR3 end, so that end is filled in from the germline J gene. This sequence joins TRBV20-1 and TRBJ2-1; 8 bases are shared with TRBD2. CDR3 length equals 18 residues. Germline V CDR1 and CDR2: DFQATT, SNEGSKA (reference sequence). V dropped 1 base and J dropped 4; count of bases not matched to a gene: 15. CDR3 sequence: CSARGRETGGTPYNEQFF. CDR3 bases read: TGCAGTGCTAGAGGGCGGGAGACGGGAGGGACACCTTACAATGAG.

This clone was recorded many times. Read sequence stops 3 residues before the CDR3 end, and the germline J gene provides the missing end. The chain employs TRBV30 and TRBJ2-7; D not certain. The CDR3 consists of 13 residues. Trimming shortened V by 0 bases and J by 6 bases, and 12 bases separated the two germline ends. CDR1 GTSNPN and CDR2 SVGIG come from the germline V gene (reference sequence). The CDR3 bases that were read are TGTGCCTGGAGTGTTAGGCAGGTTTCCGAG. Translated, it gives CAWSVRQVSE. The CDR3 in full is CAWSVRQVSEQYF.

This clone has ten or more counts. Read sequence stops 3 residues before the CDR3 end, and the germline J gene provides the missing end. The chain joins TRBV7-9 to TRBJ2-7, with a possible D match to TRBD1 (6 bases). Per the germline V gene, CDR1 is SEHNR and CDR2 is FQNEAQ (reference sequence). The length of the CDR3 is 14 residues. V lost 2 bases to trimming and J lost 1 base, with 9 bases between them. CDR3 amino acids: CASSLTGTSYEQYF. CDR3 DNA, as far as it was read: TGTGCCAGCAGCTTAACCGGGACATCCTACGAG. The full variable domain, in which reference TRBV7-9 and TRBJ2-7 provide the parts outside the CDR3, is DTGVSQNPRHKITKRGQNVTFRCDPISEHNRLYWYRQTLGQGPEFLTYFQNEAQLEKSRLLSDRFSAERPKGSFSTLEIQRTEQGDSAMYLCASSLTGTSYEQYFGPGTRLTVT.

CDR3 sequence: CASSLDTQETQYF. Incomplete CDR3 DNA: TGCGCCAGCAGCTTGGACACCCAAGAGACG. This chain uses TRBV5-1 with TRBJ2-3; D gene unclear. The CDR3 end lies 3 residues beyond the end of the read and is filled in from the germline J gene. CDR3 length equals 13 residues. Germline V gives CDR1 SGHRS, CDR2 YFSETQ. The full variable domain, with the rest looked up from reference TRBV5-1 and TRBJ2-3, is KAGVTQTPRYLIKTRGQQVTLSCSPISGHRSVSWYQQTPGQGLQFLFEYFSETQRNKGNFPGRFSGRQFSNSRSEMNVSTLELGDSALYLCASSLDTQETQYFGPGTRLTVL.

Points on this clone: The read falls 3 residues short of the CDR3 end, and the missing part is taken from the germline J gene. V and J are TRBV23-1 and TRBJ2-3; 15 bases match TRBD2. TRBV23-1 is an open reading frame whose function is uncertain. The CDR3 totals 16 residues. The sequenced CDR3 bases are TGCGCCAGCAGAAGGACTAGCGGGAGGGCCTTAGAGACG. Amino acid sequence: CASRRTSGRALET. The full CDR3 is CASRRTSGRALETQYF.

This clone has ten or more counts. The read ends 3 residues early relative to the CDR3; the germline J gene fills the gap. The rearrangement uses TRBV2 and TRBJ1-4; TRBD1 might be the D (6 bases). This CDR3 comprises 14 residues. Germline values: CDR1 SNHLY, CDR2 FYNNEI. V shed 7 bases and J shed 7 bases, with 16 bases lying between them. The CDR3 bases that were read are TGTGCCAGCATACGTGACAGGATCGTTGAAAAA. This encodes CASIRDRIVEK. The CDR3 in its entirety is CASIRDRIVEKLFF.

This clone was seen repeatedly, ten times or more. The read gets to within 3 residues of the CDR3 end, and the germline J gene fills in the rest. This chain connects TRBV4-1 to TRBJ2-7; D possibly corresponds to TRBD1 (6 bases). CDR3 length equals 15 residues. Between the trimmed V and J ends, which lost 1 base and 4 bases, there was a span of 14 bases. The germline gives CDR1 MGHRA, CDR2 YSYEKL. The CDR3 spells CASSQVTGQTYEQYF. The sequenced CDR3 bases are TGCGCCAGCAGCCAAGTAACCGGACAGACTTACGAG.

This clone was seen at least ten times. The CDR3 end falls 3 residues outside the read, so it is completed with the germline J gene. This chain connects TRBV7-9 to TRBJ2-1; possibly TRBD2 for D (6 bases). V was shortened by 1 base and J by 8 bases, with 15 bases between the two germline ends. Germline CDR1 and CDR2: SEHNR and FQNEAQ (reference sequence). The CDR3 sequence is 15 residues long. The CDR3 is CASSLGDAGIYEQFF. The sequenced CDR3 bases are TGTGCCAGCAGCTTAGGGGATGCGGGGATCTATGAG.

This clone was seen at least ten times. The read is 3 residues too short to cover the CDR3 end, so that end is filled in from the germline J gene. The V gene is TRBV14, the J gene TRBJ2-7; possible D gene TRBD2, 6 bases. Trimming left V 4 bases short and J 1 base short, with 11 bases between. Germline loops: CDR1 SGHDN, CDR2 FVKESK. The CDR3 is 14 amino acids. The covered CDR3 bases are TGTGCCAGCAGCCTTTATAGCGGATCCTACGAG. Protein sequence: CASSLYSGSYE. The whole CDR3 region reads CASSLYSGSYEQYF.

A remark on this clone: Read sequence stops 3 residues before the CDR3 end, and the germline J gene provides the missing end. This chain uses TRBV6-1 with TRBJ1-5; 8 nucleotides line up with TRBD1. The germline CDR1 and CDR2 sequences are MNHNS and SASEGT. CDR3 size: 16 residues. Trimming at V came to 1 base and at J to 5 bases, leaving 7 bases not matched to a gene. The CDR3 sequence: CASSEGEGTGHQPQHF. Partial CDR3 DNA: TGTGCCAGCAGTGAAGGGGAGGGGACAGGTCATCAGCCC.

This clone was recorded at least ten times. The CDR3 extends 3 residues past the end of the read, so its final part is completed from the germline J gene. The chain has TRBV20-1 and TRBJ1-4, with D possibly TRBD1 on 5 matching bases. Trimming took 3 bases from V and 0 from J, leaving 5 bases between them. Looked up from germline, CDR1 is DFQATT and CDR2 is SNEGSKA (reference sequence). The CDR3 covers 13 residues. The CDR3 loop is CSARDTTNEKLFF. The sequenced CDR3 bases are TGCAGTGCTAGGGACACAACTAATGAAAAA.

This clone was seen repeatedly, ten times or more. The DNA ends 3 residues before the CDR3 does, and the rest of the CDR3 is filled in from the germline J gene. The chain links TRBV4-2 to TRBJ2-1; 9 positions agree with TRBD2. The CDR3 extends over 17 amino acids. Germline V gives CDR1 LGHNA, CDR2 YNFKEQ. V lost 4 bases to trimming and J lost 8 bases; unmatched junction nucleotides: 15. The chain's CDR3 is CASSLPSGAGGRDEQFF. The covered CDR3 bases are TGTGCCAGCAGCCTCCCCTCCGGTGCGGGGGGGAGGGATGAG.

This clone was recorded many times. Read coverage stops 3 residues before the CDR3 terminus; the germline J gene supplies the remainder. This chain joins TRBV5-1 and TRBJ2-2, with a possible D match to TRBD2 (5 bases). There are 14 residues in the CDR3. V was shortened by 1 base and J by 4 bases, with 8 bases between the two germline ends. The germline CDR1 and CDR2 sequences are SGHRS and YFSETQ. CDR3 DNA, as far as it was read: TGCGCCAGCAGCTTGCCTGCGGGCACCGGGGAG. This codes for CASSLPAGTGE. The whole CDR3 protein is CASSLPAGTGELFF.

There are many counts of this clone. The read is 3 residues too short to cover the CDR3 end, so that end is filled in from the germline J gene. This sequence joins TRBV4-2 and TRBJ2-4; no definite D call. V shed 0 bases and J shed 7 bases, with 13 bases lying between them. This CDR3 comprises 15 residues. Germline V gene sequence: CDR1 LGHNA, CDR2 YNFKEQ. CDR3 region: CASSQEQPNKNIQYF. The covered CDR3 bases are TGTGCCAGCAGCCAAGAACAGCCGAATAAGAACATT.